Below are 4 T cell receptor beta chains sequenced from a single sample in a study of glioma-infiltrating T cells. TCR alpha and beta CDR3 regions were amplified from RNA using iRepertoire nested multiplex PCR. One entry per CDR3 protein, called by TCRdb with MiXCR from the multiplex PCR reads. Of 95,000 to 110,000 distinct CDR3 sequences listed, 25% to 35% are singletons. Sequenced: glioma tissue, nonneoplastic brain tissue, or PBMCs (not recorded which). The source of these receptors is a human donor with low-grade glioma or glioblastoma, undergoing nonglioma brain surgery, or in good health (not recorded which).

The chain employs TRBV4-2 and TRBJ2-3, with 10 positions matching TRBD2. Trimming at V came to 8 bases and at J to 4 bases, leaving 15 bases not matched to a gene. Per germline, CDR1 LGHNA and CDR2 YNFKEQ. The CDR3 totals 17 residues. The CDR3 nucleotides read TGTGCCAGCCGGAGACTAGCGGGCGCCCCGGTCCCAGATACGCAGTATTTT. It yields the protein CASRRLAGAPVPDTQYF.

This chain joins TRBV3-1 and TRBJ2-6, with a weak D call TRBD2 (5 bases). The germline V gene encodes CDR1 LGHDT and CDR2 YNNKEL (reference sequence). V lost 2 bases, J lost 3 bases, and 17 bases lay in between. The CDR3 consists of 18 residues. This CDR3 reads CASSQYSGTDFGANVLTF. Here the CDR3 DNA reads TGTGCCAGCAGCCAATATTCGGGAACAGATTTTGGGGCCAACGTCCTGACTTTC.

The chain employs TRBV11-2 and TRBJ2-1; 9 bases match TRBD1. With 5 bases clipped from V and 0 bases from J, the junction kept 5 bases outside the gene matches. The CDR3 is 16 amino acids. CDR1 SGHAT and CDR2 FQNNGV come from the germline V gene. CDR3 residues: CASSITTGGSYNEQFF. The CDR3 nucleotides are TGTGCCAGCAGCATTACGACAGGGGGCTCCTACAATGAGCAGTTCTTC.

This clonotype came up many times. This chain uses TRBV20-1 with TRBJ2-1, with 8 positions matching TRBD1. Germline assignment: CDR1 DFQATT and CDR2 SNEGSKA (reference sequence). Losses at the gene ends were 5 bases for V and 7 bases for J; bases not matched to a gene: 10. CDR3 size: 14 residues. The CDR3 region is CSARKTGDGNEQFF. Written as DNA, the CDR3 is TGCAGTGCTCGTAAGACAGGGGACGGGAATGAGCAGTTCTTC.